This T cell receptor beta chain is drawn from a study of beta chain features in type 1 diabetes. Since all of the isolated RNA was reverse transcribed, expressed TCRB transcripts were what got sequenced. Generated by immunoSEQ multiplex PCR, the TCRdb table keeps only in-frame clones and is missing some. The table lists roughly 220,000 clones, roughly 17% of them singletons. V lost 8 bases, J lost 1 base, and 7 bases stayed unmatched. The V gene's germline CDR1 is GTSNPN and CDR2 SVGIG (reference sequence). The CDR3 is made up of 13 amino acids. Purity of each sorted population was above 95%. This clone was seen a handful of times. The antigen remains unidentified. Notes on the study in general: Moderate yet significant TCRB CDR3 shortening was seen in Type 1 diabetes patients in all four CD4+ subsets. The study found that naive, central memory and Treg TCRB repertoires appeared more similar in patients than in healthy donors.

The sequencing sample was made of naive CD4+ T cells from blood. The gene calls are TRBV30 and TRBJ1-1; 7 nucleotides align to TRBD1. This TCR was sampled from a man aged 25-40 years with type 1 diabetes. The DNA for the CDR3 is TGTGCCCAGAGACAGGGACCGAACACTGAAGCTTTCTTT. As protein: CAQRQGPNTEAFF. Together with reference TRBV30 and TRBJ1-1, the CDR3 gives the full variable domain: SQTIHQWPATLVQPVGSPLSLECTVEGTSNPNLYWYRQAAGRGLQLLFYSVGIGQISSEVPQNLSASRPQDRQFILSSKKLLLSDSGFYLCAQRQGPNTEAFFGQGTRLTVV.